Detailed here is one T cell receptor beta chain. Its antigen is unknown. Looked up from germline, CDR1 is SGHDT and CDR2 is YYEEEE. The V end lost 2 bases, the J end lost 1 base, and 12 bases lay between the germline ends. The CDR3 has 15 amino acids. This sample is drawn from a study of CD8+ T cells in alopecia areata. Study-wide results and limits: Affected scalp, especially in alopecia totalis/universalis, had a higher clonality than normal scalp did.

Once RNA had been extracted, it was reverse transcribed into cDNA to act as the sequencing template. The protocol was immunoSEQ multiplex PCR, while the TCRdb copy is restricted to in-frame clones and leaves out a portion. The data hold some 110,000 clones, with around 64% observed a single time. V usage is TRBV5-6 and J usage is TRBJ1-1; D not resolved. The sample comprised CD4+ T cells sorted from blood. The clonotype originates from a human donor in good health. The CDR3 loop reads CASSFVMPGNTEAFF. DNA of the CDR3: TGTGCCAGCAGCTTTGTCATGCCCGGGAACACTGAAGCTTTCTTT.